This paragraph reports one TCR beta chain. These data come from a study of HIV-infected patients and healthy controls. A single record per CDR3 protein comes from TCRdb applying MiXCR to the 5' RACE reads. The table shows tens of thousands of distinct CDR3 sequences, with approximately 15% occurring only once. CDR3 size: 15 residues. In germline, CDR1 is SGHTA, CDR2 FQGNSA. V was cut by 7 bases and J by 2 bases, with 15 bases left in between. This sequence was found in a human donor in good health. The chain couples TRBV7-2 to TRBJ1-5; D perhaps matches TRBD1 (5 bases). Material: CD4+ T cells from blood. The CDR3: CASNYGGAGNQPQHF. The DNA of the CDR3 is TGTGCCAGCAACTATGGAGGGGCAGGCAATCAGCCCCAGCATTTT.